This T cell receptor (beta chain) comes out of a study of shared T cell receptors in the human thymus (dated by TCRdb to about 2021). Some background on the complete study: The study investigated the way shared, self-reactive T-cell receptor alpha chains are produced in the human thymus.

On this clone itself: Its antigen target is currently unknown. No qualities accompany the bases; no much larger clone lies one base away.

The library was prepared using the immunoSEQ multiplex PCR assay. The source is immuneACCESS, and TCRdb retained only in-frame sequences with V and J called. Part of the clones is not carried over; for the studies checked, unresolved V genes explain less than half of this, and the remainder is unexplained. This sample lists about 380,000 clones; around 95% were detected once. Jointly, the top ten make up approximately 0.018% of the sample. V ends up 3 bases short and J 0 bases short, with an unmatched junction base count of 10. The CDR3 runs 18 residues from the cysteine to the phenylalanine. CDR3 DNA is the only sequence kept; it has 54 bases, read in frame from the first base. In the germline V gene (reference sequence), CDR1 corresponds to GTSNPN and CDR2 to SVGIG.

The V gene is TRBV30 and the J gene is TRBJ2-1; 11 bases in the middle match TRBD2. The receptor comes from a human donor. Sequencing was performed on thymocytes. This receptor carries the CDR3 CAWRFGLAGPPSYNEQFF. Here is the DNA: TGTGCCTGGAGGTTTGGACTAGCGGGTCCCCCCTCCTACAATGAGCAGTTCTTC.